A single sample gave rise to the 9 T cell receptor beta chains below, sequenced in a study of vaccination effects on CD4 cells after COVID-19. No antigen has been assigned to these receptors. The ViraFEST assay expanded antigen-specific CD4+ T cells with viral peptide pools before sequencing. Culture proceeded for approximately nine days, and CD4+ T cells were then isolated. According to PCR results, the person was infected with SARS-CoV-2 between March and December 2020. The participants, recipients of two vaccine doses, got either BNT162b2 or mRNA-1273. Libraries were prepared by immunoSEQ multiplex PCR; TCRdb keeps only in-frame clonotypes and omits some of them. The sample consists of 17,000 or so clones, 65% to 80% of them appearing once. The material sequenced was CD4+ T cells from PBMCs cultured with SARS-CoV-2 spike peptides, taken after COVID-19 vaccination. All receptors come from a human donor who had a prior SARS-CoV-2 infection.

The V gene is TRBV11-2, the J gene TRBJ1-1, with a tentative D call TRBD1 (5 bases). CDR3 size: 14 residues. The ends were cut back, 0 bases at V and 4 bases at J, with 9 bases in the middle. The germline V gene has CDR1 SGHAT and CDR2 FQNNGV. The CDR3 spells CASSLDGAVTEAFF. The CDR3 region has the DNA TGTGCCAGCAGCTTAGATGGGGCGGTCACTGAAGCTTTCTTT.

The sample holds one count of this clone. The chain couples TRBV19 to TRBJ1-6; D unresolved. Germline V gene data show CDR1 as LNHDA and CDR2 as SQIVND (reference sequence). V gave up 1 base and J gave up 9 bases, with 19 bases separating them. CDR3 length: 17 amino acids. CDR3 nucleotides: TGTGCCAGTAGTATAGCGGAGTTCCCGCGGGGAAGTTCACCCCTCCACTTT. It translates to CASSIAEFPRGSSPLHF.

As DNA, the CDR3 is TGTGCCAGCAGCTTATCGGGGGGACAGTTCAATTCACCCCTCCACTTT. It is translated as CASSLSGGQFNSPLHF. The genes are TRBV11-2 and TRBJ1-6; 7 nucleotides align to TRBD1. V gave up 2 bases and J gave up 7 bases; unmatched junction bases: 8. CDR3 size: 16 residues. Germline-derived CDR1 and CDR2 are SGHAT and FQNNGV.

This sequence joins TRBV12-5 and TRBJ2-7; D not resolved. V was cut by 1 base and J by 7 bases, with 17 bases left in between. Germline loops: CDR1 LGHNT, CDR2 FRNRAP. The CDR3 extends over 15 amino acids. In nucleotides, the CDR3 is TGTGCTAGTGGTTTGGGCCTAAGACACTTAGGAGAGCAGTACTTC. This codes for CASGLGLRHLGEQYF.

The rearrangement joins TRBV5-1 to TRBJ2-7, with D perhaps TRBD1 or TRBD2 (6 bases each). In germline, CDR1 is SGHRS, CDR2 YFSETQ. V lost 0 bases to trimming and J lost 1 base, with 8 bases between them. The CDR3 is 14 amino acids. This CDR3 is CASSLGGASYEQYF. The CDR3 DNA reads TGCGCCAGCAGCTTGGGGGGGGCGTCCTACGAGCAGTACTTC.

This chain links TRBV21-1 with TRBJ2-5; the D call in the table, TRBD2, was not verified against the DNA. TRBV21-1 is marked as a pseudogene. CDR3 size: 20 residues. CDR3 region: CASRQLGTGGLAGPQETQYF. CDR3 coding DNA: TGTGCCAGCAGACAACTCGGGACAGGGGGACTAGCGGGGCCCCAAGAGACCCAGTACTTC.

The chain has TRBV30 and TRBJ2-5; TRBD2 might be the D (6 bases). This CDR3 is built from 14 residues. Per germline, CDR1 GTSNPN and CDR2 SVGIG (reference sequence). V was shortened by 0 bases and J by 5 bases, with 13 bases between the two germline ends. Here the CDR3 reads CAWSVGGSQETQYF. DNA for the CDR3: TGTGCCTGGAGTGTGGGGGGATCCCAGGAGACCCAGTACTTC.

The chain joins TRBV12-3 or TRBV12-4 to TRBJ1-5, with a possible D match to TRBD1 (5 bases). This CDR3 spans 13 amino acids. V was shortened by 6 bases and J by 5 bases, with 11 bases between the two germline ends. CDR3 sequence: CASSPGAYQPQHF. For the CDR3, the DNA is TGTGCCAGCAGCCCTGGGGCTTATCAGCCCCAGCATTTT.

CDR3 residues: CASSYPGTGPRARAFF. CDR3 nucleotide sequence: TGTGCCAGCAGTTACCCCGGGACAGGGCCCAGAGCAAGAGCTTTCTTT. The chain combines TRBV6-2 or TRBV6-3 with TRBJ1-1, with 9 bases lining up with TRBD1. There are 16 residues in the CDR3. The ends lost 2 bases at V and 10 bases at J; junction bases unmatched: 14. Germline-derived CDR1 and CDR2 are MNHEY and SVGEGT.